The T cell receptor beta chain under discussion was sequenced for a study of blood T cell repertoires in COVID-19. TCRdb's copy holds only in-frame clones and misses some; the assay was immunoSEQ multiplex PCR. Of 250,000 to 350,000 clones detected, roughly 87% appear once; the ten largest clones hold approximately 9%. CDR1 and CDR2 from the germline V gene are MNHNY and SVGAGI (reference sequence). V shed 6 bases, J shed 8 bases, and the junction held 13 bases outside the gene matches. The CDR3 extends over 15 amino acids. Sequencing was carried out using PBMCs or T cells enriched from blood (not recorded which). The genes are TRBV6-6 and TRBJ1-2, with 9 bases that match TRBD1. The clonotype originates from a woman younger than 35 who had recovered from COVID-19. DNA for the CDR3: TGTGCCAGCAGGGCCGGGACAGGGATGGAGCGGGGCTACACCTTC. Translated, it gives CASRAGTGMERGYTF.